Listed here are 10 T cell receptor beta chains from one sample, sequenced in a study of blood T cell repertoires in COVID-19. Here immunoSEQ multiplex PCR was the method, and the copy in TCRdb shows in-frame clones only, minus some. The table has 110,000 or so clones, 85% seen once; the top ten hold around 3.4%. Sequencing was carried out using peripheral blood. Receptors originate from a man aged 40-55 years with acute or convalescent COVID-19.

The chain joins TRBV5-6 to TRBJ2-7, with 10 bases matching TRBD1. The CDR3 length is 15 residues. Germline CDR1 SGHDT, CDR2 YYEEEE. J lost 1 base, V lost 3 bases, and 4 bases had no gene match. The DNA for the CDR3 is TGTGCCAGCAGCTCCGGGACAGGGGTTTCCTACGAGCAGTACTTC. This sequence encodes CASSSGTGVSYEQYF.

The sample holds one count of this clone. The J gene is TRBJ2-5, the V gene TRBV27; D possibly corresponds to TRBD2 (6 bases). The germline V and J ends were trimmed by 4 bases and 2 bases, with 8 bases remaining between them. CDR1 and CDR2 from the germline V gene are MNHEY and SMNVEV (reference sequence). The CDR3 spans 13 residues. This CDR3 reads CASSSGEQETQYF. The DNA of the CDR3 is TGTGCCAGCAGTTCGGGGGAGCAAGAGACCCAGTACTTC.

The rearrangement uses TRBV11-2 and TRBJ1-4; D remains ambiguous. The CDR3 consists of 15 residues. Germline V gives CDR1 SGHAT, CDR2 FQNNGV. V lost 5 bases and J 8 bases, leaving 18 bases between the germline ends. CDR3 sequence: CASSPLTGKREKLFF. CDR3 in DNA: TGTGCCAGCAGCCCCCTAACGGGGAAAAGGGAAAAACTGTTTTTT.

V gene TRBV7-8 combines with J gene TRBJ1-3; D is undetermined. The ends were cut back, 5 bases at V and 0 bases at J, with 8 bases in the middle. The CDR3 is 14 residues long. The germline V gene encodes CDR1 SGHVS and CDR2 FQNEAQ. CDR3 protein: CASSQLSSGNTIYF. The CDR3, as DNA: TGTGCCAGCAGCCAGTTGAGCTCTGGAAACACCATATATTTT.

This chain joins TRBV27 and TRBJ1-1; no reliable D call. The length of the CDR3 is 15 residues. Looked up from germline, CDR1 is MNHEY and CDR2 is SMNVEV (reference sequence). With 5 bases removed from V and 4 bases from J, the gap between germline ends came to 17 bases. CDR3 coding DNA: TGTGCCAGCAGTCCCCGCTGGGAGGCGGGCACTGAAGCTTTCTTT. Protein: CASSPRWEAGTEAFF.

The chain has TRBV21-1 and TRBJ1-1. TRBV21-1 is a listed pseudogene. CDR3 length equals 15 residues. The CDR3 reads CASRRGGSPNTEAFF. CDR3 DNA: TGTGCCAGCAGACGAGGAGGCAGCCCGAACACTGAAGCTTTCTTT.

This chain joins TRBV5-4 and TRBJ2-3, with D perhaps TRBD1 (6 bases). The germline V gene encodes CDR1 SGHNT and CDR2 YYREEE (reference sequence). Trimming cost V 0 bases and J 6 bases, with 14 bases left between them. The CDR3 sequence is 15 residues long. Written as DNA, the CDR3 is TGTGCCAGCAGCTTGGAACAGCTAAGGGGGGATACGCAGTATTTT. Translated, it gives CASSLEQLRGDTQYF.

V is TRBV6-5 and J is TRBJ2-5, with a tentative D call TRBD2 (5 bases). V lost 4 bases and J 2 bases, leaving 8 bases between the germline ends. Germline V gene data show CDR1 as MNHEY and CDR2 as SVGAGI. This CDR3 comprises 13 residues. CDR3 sequence: CASSWEQQETQYF. The DNA for the CDR3 is TGTGCCAGCAGTTGGGAGCAGCAAGAGACCCAGTACTTC.

The chain uses TRBV24-1 and TRBJ2-1, with TRBD1 matching 9 bases. CDR3 length: 15 residues. Losses at the gene ends were 3 bases for V and 9 bases for J; bases not matched to a gene: 8. The germline gives CDR1 KGHDR, CDR2 SFDVKD. The CDR3 is CATSDKYRGHGEQFF. Written as DNA, the CDR3 is TGTGCCACCAGTGATAAGTACAGGGGGCACGGTGAGCAGTTCTTC.

The chain recombines TRBV12-3 or TRBV12-4 with TRBJ2-1; tentatively, D is TRBD2 (5 bases). The CDR3 sequence is 11 residues long. V was clipped by 8 bases and J by 5 bases, with 7 bases between them. This CDR3 is CASEGNNEQFF. As DNA, the CDR3 is TGTGCCAGCGAGGGAAACAATGAGCAGTTCTTC.